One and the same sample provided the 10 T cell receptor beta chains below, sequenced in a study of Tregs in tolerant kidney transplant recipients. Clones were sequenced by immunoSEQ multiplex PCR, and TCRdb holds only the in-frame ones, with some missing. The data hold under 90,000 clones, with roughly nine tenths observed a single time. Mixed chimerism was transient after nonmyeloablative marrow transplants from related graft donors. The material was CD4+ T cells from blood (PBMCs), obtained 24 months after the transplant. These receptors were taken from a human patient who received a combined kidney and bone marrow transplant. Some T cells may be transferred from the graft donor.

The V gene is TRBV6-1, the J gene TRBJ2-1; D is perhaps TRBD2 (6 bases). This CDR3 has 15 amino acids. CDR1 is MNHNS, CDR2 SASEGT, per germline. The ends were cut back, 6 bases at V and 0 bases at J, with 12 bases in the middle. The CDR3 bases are TGTGCCAGCAGCCTTAGCGGAACCTCCTACAATGAGCAGTTCTTC. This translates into CASSLSGTSYNEQFF.

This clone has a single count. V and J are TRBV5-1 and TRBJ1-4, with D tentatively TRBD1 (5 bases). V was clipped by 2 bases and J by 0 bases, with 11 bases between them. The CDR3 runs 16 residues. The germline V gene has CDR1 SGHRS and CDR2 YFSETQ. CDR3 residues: CASSFLGGATNEKLFF. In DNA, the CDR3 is TGCGCCAGCAGCTTTCTTGGGGGGGCAACTAATGAAAAACTGTTTTTT.

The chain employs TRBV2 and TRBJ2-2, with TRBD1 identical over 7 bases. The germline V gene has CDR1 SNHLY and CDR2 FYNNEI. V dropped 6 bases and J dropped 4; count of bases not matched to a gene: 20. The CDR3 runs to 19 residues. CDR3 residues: CASRGSRLMGAGGTGELFF. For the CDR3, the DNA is TGTGCCAGCAGAGGGTCCAGGCTCATGGGGGCAGGGGGCACCGGGGAGCTGTTTTTT.

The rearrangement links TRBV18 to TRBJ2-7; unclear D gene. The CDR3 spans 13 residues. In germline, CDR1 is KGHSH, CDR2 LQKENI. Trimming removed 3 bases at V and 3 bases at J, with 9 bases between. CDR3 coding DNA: TGTGCCAGCTCACCTTCGGGTTTCTACGAGCAGTACTTC. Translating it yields CASSPSGFYEQYF.

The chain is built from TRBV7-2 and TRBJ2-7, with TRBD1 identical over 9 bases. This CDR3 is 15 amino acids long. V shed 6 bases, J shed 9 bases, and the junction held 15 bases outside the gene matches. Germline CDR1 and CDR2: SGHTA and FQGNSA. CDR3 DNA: TGTGCCAGCAGGGGACCTGGGACAGGGATCAACGGGCAGTACTTC. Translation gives CASRGPGTGINGQYF.

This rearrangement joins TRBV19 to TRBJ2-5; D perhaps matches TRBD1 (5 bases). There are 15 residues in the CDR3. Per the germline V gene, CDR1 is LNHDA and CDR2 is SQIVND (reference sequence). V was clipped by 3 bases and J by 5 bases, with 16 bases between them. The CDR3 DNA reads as TGTGCCAGTAGTATCAGAAGGGGCCCCGCGGAGACCCAGTACTTC. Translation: CASSIRRGPAETQYF.

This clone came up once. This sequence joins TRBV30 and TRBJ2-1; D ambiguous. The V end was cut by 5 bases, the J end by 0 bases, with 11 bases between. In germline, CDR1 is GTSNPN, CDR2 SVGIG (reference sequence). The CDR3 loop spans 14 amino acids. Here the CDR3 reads CAWALFLSYNEQFF. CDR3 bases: TGTGCCTGGGCCCTATTCCTCTCCTACAATGAGCAGTTCTTC. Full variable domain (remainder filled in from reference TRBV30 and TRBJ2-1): SQTIHQWPATLVQPVGSPLSLECTVEGTSNPNLYWYRQAAGRGLQLLFYSVGIGQISSEVPQNLSASRPQDRQFILSSKKLLLSDSGFYLCAWALFLSYNEQFFGPGTRLTVL.

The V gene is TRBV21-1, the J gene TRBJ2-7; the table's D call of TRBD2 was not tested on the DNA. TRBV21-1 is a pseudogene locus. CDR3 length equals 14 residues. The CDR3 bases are TGTGCCAGCAGCAAAGGACTGTCCTCCTACGAGCAGTACTTC. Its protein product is CASSKGLSSYEQYF.

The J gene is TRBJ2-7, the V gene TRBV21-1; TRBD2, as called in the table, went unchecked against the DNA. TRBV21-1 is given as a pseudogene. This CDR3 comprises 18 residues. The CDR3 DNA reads TGTGCCAGCAGCAATGGGGCGCAGACTAGCGGGGTCCCCTACGAGCAGTACTTC. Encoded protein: CASSNGAQTSGVPYEQYF.

In DNA form, the CDR3 reads TGTGCCAGCAGTTTCCGAGGGGGTCGTTACGAGCAGTACTTC. Its protein is CASSFRGGRYEQYF. The J gene is TRBJ2-7, the V gene TRBV28; D is perhaps TRBD1 (6 bases). The V end lost 3 bases, the J end lost 4 bases, and 13 bases lay between the germline ends. This CDR3 has 14 residues. Germline values: CDR1 MDHEN, CDR2 SYDVKM.